This TCR beta chain was sequenced for a study of human T cells and chemical hapten exposure. Sample time point: pre-sensitization, week 0. Documented treatment: therapeutic diphenylcyclopropenone sensitization with weekly scalp DPC. Suited to DPC and affected by alopecia, the donors ranged from 18 to 70 years old. Study conclusions and caveats: TCRs exceeding a frequency of 1 in 1000 stayed unchanged under DPC sensitization.

This clonotype came up a few times. Antigen: not known. The CDR3 has 14 amino acids. The germline V gene encodes CDR1 LGHDT and CDR2 YNNKEL (reference sequence). The V and J ends lost 1 base and 3 bases respectively, with 7 bases between them. TCRdb re-called the RACE reads with MiXCR, one entry per CDR3 protein. The data contain tens of thousands of distinct CDR3 sequences, 6.7% of them singletons. J is TRBJ1-5 and V is TRBV3-1; D unclear. This TCR was recovered from a woman aged 25 to 45 with alopecia areata. Some clones in this sample may be carry-over from other donors' samples. This sample comprised whole blood, obtained in connection with sensitization to the hapten diphenylcyclopropenone (DPC). The CDR3 region has the DNA TGTGCCAGCAGCCAAGGGTCGTACAATCAGCCCCAGCATTTT. Protein sequence: CASSQGSYNQPQHF.